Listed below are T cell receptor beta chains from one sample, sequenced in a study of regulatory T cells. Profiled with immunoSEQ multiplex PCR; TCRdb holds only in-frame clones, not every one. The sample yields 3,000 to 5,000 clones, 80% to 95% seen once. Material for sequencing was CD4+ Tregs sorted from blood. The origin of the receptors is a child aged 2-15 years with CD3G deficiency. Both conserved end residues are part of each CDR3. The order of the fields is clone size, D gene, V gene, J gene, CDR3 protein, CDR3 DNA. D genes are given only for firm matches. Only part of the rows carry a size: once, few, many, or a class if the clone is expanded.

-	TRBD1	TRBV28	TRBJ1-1	CASRNTGAQFGEAFF	TGTGCCAGCAGAAATACAGGGGCCCAATTCGGCGAAGCTTTCTTT
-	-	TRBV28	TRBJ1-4	CASSFRSRNNEKLFF	TGTGCCAGCAGTTTCCGGTCAAGGAATAATGAAAAACTGTTTTTT
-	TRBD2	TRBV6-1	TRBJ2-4	CASSEATGGWGNIQYF	TGTGCCAGCAGTGAAGCAACGGGGGGATGGGGAAACATTCAGTACTTC
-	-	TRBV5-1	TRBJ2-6	CASSLMDSRSGANVLTF	TGCGCCAGCAGCTTGATGGACAGTCGCTCTGGGGCCAACGTCCTGACTTTC
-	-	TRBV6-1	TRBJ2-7	CASSHSYEQYF	TGTGCCAGCAGTCACTCCTACGAGCAGTACTTC
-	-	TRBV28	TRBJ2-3	CASRSVKRSYTDTQYF	TGTGCCAGCAGGTCCGTCAAGCGTTCTTATACAGATACGCAGTATTTT
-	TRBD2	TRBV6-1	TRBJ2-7	CTSSVSAGASYEQYF	TGTACCAGCAGTGTTTCAGCGGGAGCATCGTACGAGCAGTACTTC
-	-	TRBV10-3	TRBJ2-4	CAISDERLRGIQYF	TGTGCCATCAGTGATGAGCGCCTAAGGGGCATTCAGTACTTC
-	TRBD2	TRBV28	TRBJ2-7	CASSRAGVRYEQYF	TGTGCCAGCAGTCGAGCGGGAGTAAGGTACGAGCAGTACTTC
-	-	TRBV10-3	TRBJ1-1	CAISERPDTEAFF	TGTGCCATCAGTGAACGCCCGGACACTGAAGCTTTCTTT
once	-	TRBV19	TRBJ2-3	CASSPLPGSKQYF	TGTGCCAGTAGTCCCCTACCGGGATCTAAGCAGTATTTT
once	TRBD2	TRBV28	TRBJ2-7	CASSPGLTYYEQYF	TGTGCCAGCAGCCCGGGACTAACCTATTACGAGCAGTACTTC
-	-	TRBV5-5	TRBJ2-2	CASSLRGATTTGELFF	TGTGCCAGCAGCTTGAGAGGGGCGACGACTACCGGGGAGCTGTTTTTT
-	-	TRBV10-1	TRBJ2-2	CASSEEDHPVNTGELFF	TGCGCCAGCAGTGAGGAGGACCACCCGGTGAACACCGGGGAGCTGTTTTTT